These 10 T cell receptor beta chains were all obtained from the same sample, sequenced in a study of beta chain features in type 1 diabetes. Sequencing targeted expressed TCRB transcripts, as all isolated RNA had been reverse transcribed. TCRdb keeps only in-frame clones here, not all; method: immunoSEQ multiplex PCR. In the table there are 600,000 to 650,000 clones, 15% of which are singletons. Input material: naive CD4+ T cells from blood. The receptors come from a man between 18 and 35 years old in good health.

The V call is TRBV29-1, the J call TRBJ2-7; D uncertain. With 2 bases removed from V and 2 bases from J, the gap between germline ends came to 10 bases. The length of the CDR3 is 13 residues. Germline V lookup: CDR1 SQVTM, CDR2 ANQGSEA. CDR3 amino acids: CSVEYDTTYEQYF. The CDR3 DNA follows: TGCAGCGTTGAATATGACACGACCTACGAGCAGTACTTC.

This clone appeared a few times. The chain has TRBV7-3 and TRBJ1-2, with TRBD1 matching 7 bases. The V and J ends lost 8 bases and 7 bases, in that order; junction bases with no gene match: 13. Germline V CDR1 and CDR2: SGHTA, FQGTGA. The CDR3 sequence is 14 residues long. The CDR3 spells CASGKDREESGYTF. The CDR3 DNA follows: TGTGCCAGCGGAAAAGACAGGGAAGAATCTGGCTACACCTTC. Supplemented by reference TRBV7-3 and TRBJ1-2, the full variable domain reads GAGVSQTPSNKVTEKGKYVELRCDPISGHTALYWYRQSLGQGPEFLIYFQGTGAADDSGLPNDRFFAVRPEGSVSTLKIQRTERGDSAVYLCASGKDREESGYTFGSGTRLTVV.

The table lists this clone with a few counts. At the DNA level, this CDR3 is encoded by other sequences in the same sample as well. This sequence joins TRBV11-3 and TRBJ2-7; 7 bases line up with TRBD1. Losses at the gene ends were 5 bases for V and 3 bases for J; bases not matched to a gene: 4. The germline CDR1 and CDR2 sequences are SGHNT and YENEEA. The CDR3 runs to 13 residues. CDR3 in amino acids: CASSSRQGYEQYF. CDR3 DNA sequence: TGTGCCAGCAGCAGTCGACAGGGCTACGAGCAGTACTTC.

This clone has only a few counts. The V call is TRBV18, the J call TRBJ2-7; TRBD1 aligns across 9 bases. Germline values: CDR1 KGHSH, CDR2 LQKENI. The trim removed 2 bases at V and 5 bases at J, leaving 10 bases unmatched. The CDR3 consists of 16 residues. The CDR3 DNA sequence: TGTGCCAGCTCACCAAACACAGGGGGCACAAAAAACGAGCAGTACTTC. This translates into CASSPNTGGTKNEQYF.

The rearrangement uses TRBV14 and TRBJ2-7, with 7 bases that match TRBD1. Germline V lookup: CDR1 SGHDN, CDR2 FVKESK. CDR3 length: 17 residues. The V segment lost 5 bases and the J segment 2 bases; nucleotides outside the gene matches: 15. CDR3 amino acids: CASSTTYDRAFTYEQYF. CDR3 DNA sequence: TGTGCCAGCAGCACAACTTATGACAGGGCATTCACCTACGAGCAGTACTTC.

CDR3 in amino acids: CSAEGERLGETQYF. CDR3 nucleotide sequence: TGCAGCGCCGAGGGGGAGCGGTTGGGAGAGACCCAGTACTTC. The chain links TRBV29-1 to TRBJ2-5; a weak D match, TRBD1 (6 bases). CDR3 size: 14 residues. Germline CDR1 is SQVTM and CDR2 is ANQGSEA. With 7 bases removed from V and 4 bases from J, the gap between germline ends came to 19 bases.

This clone was recorded many times. This chain joins TRBV14 and TRBJ2-2, with D tentatively TRBD1 (6 bases). This CDR3 has 13 residues. In germline, CDR1 is SGHDN, CDR2 FVKESK. V lost 4 bases and J lost 7, with 10 bases in between. The CDR3 bases are TGTGCCAGCAGCCGAATCAGGGGCGGGGAGCTGTTTTTT. Translating it yields CASSRIRGGELFF.

This clone has a handful of counts. This chain joins TRBV9 and TRBJ2-7, with D perhaps given as TRBD1 or TRBD2 (5 bases each). Per the germline V gene, CDR1 is SGDLS and CDR2 is YYNGEE. The CDR3 is 14 amino acids. V was shortened by 3 bases and J by 2 bases, with 12 bases between the two germline ends. The CDR3 region has the DNA TGTGCCAGCAGCGCAGGGACCGTACCCTACGAGCAGTACTTC. Translation: CASSAGTVPYEQYF.

The table lists this clone with a few counts. The rearrangement uses TRBV19 and TRBJ2-1; 8 positions match TRBD1. CDR1 and CDR2 (germline): LNHDA, SQIVND (reference sequence). This CDR3 spans 15 amino acids. V was pared by 6 bases and J by 0 bases, with 4 bases of the junction left unmatched. CDR3 nucleotide sequence: TGTGCCAGTAGGAGACAGGGGAGCTCCTACAATGAGCAGTTCTTC. Amino acids: CASRRQGSSYNEQFF.

This clone was counted only a few times. The CDR3 DNA follows: TGTGCCAGCAGTCCCCCGGGACAGGAGTATGGCTACACCTTC. Translation: CASSPPGQEYGYTF. The chain joins TRBV7-9 to TRBJ1-2; the match to TRBD1 covers 8 bases. The CDR3 runs 14 residues. The ends lost 6 bases at V and 5 bases at J; junction bases unmatched: 8. Germline V gives CDR1 SEHNR, CDR2 FQNEAQ (reference sequence).